This TCR beta chain comes out of a study of T cell responses to AZD1222 COVID-19 vaccine. Overall study findings and caveats: Unmutated regions of variants are reportedly targeted by nearly half of spike-specific TCRs. Clonal diversity may have been underestimated, and the donors were mostly white British, with more females than males. Recipients of AZD1222 seropositive at baseline numbered only 5 to 7.

Sequencing used immunoSEQ multiplex PCR; TCRdb keeps in-frame clones, though not all of them. The sample lists more than 85,000 clones, approximately 88% occurring once. Germline CDR1 is MRHNA and CDR2 is SNTAGT. V gave up 6 bases and J gave up 0 bases; unmatched junction bases: 6. The length of the CDR3 is 15 residues. Notes on this clone: Its specificity is not known.

This specimen consisted of peripheral blood, obtained on day 0 of MenACWY control vaccination. The receptor's source is an adult in good health. J is TRBJ1-1 and V is TRBV6-4; 8 positions match TRBD1. The CDR3: CASSAGTGMNTEAFF. The CDR3 nucleotides are TGTGCCAGCAGCGCCGGGACAGGTATGAACACTGAAGCTTTCTTT.